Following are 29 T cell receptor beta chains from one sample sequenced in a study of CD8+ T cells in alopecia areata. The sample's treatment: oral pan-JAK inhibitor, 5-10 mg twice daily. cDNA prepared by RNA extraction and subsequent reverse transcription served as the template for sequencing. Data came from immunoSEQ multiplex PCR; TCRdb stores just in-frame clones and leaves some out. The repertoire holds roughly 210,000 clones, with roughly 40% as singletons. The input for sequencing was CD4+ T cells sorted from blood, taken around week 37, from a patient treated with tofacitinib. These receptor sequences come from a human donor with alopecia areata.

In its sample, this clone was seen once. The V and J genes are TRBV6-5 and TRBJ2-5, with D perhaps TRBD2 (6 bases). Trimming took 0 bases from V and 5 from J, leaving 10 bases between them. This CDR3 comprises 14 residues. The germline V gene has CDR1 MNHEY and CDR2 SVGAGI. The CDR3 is CASSYSRLAETQYF. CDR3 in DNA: TGTGCCAGCAGTTACTCCAGGCTAGCGGAGACCCAGTACTTC.

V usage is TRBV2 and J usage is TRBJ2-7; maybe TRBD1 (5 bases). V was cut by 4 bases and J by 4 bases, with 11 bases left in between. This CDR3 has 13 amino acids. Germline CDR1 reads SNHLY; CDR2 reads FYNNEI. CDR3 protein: CASSVDTRYEQYF. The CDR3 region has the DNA TGTGCCAGCAGTGTGGACACCCGATACGAGCAGTACTTC.

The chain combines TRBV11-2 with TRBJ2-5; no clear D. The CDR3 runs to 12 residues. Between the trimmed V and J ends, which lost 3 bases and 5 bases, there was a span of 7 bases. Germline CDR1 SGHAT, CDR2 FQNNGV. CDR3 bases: TGTGCCAGCAGCTTTGGTAGGGAGACCCAGTACTTC. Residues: CASSFGRETQYF.

The CDR3 protein is CASSPRGQGALASARTDTQYF. As DNA, the CDR3 is TGCGCCAGCAGCCCTAGGGGACAGGGGGCTTTAGCTAGCGCTCGCACAGATACGCAGTATTTT. The chain combines TRBV5-1 with TRBJ2-3; 12 nucleotides agree with TRBD1. Germline V gives CDR1 SGHRS, CDR2 YFSETQ. Unmatched junction bases numbered 19, after V lost 4 bases and J lost 1 base. This CDR3 is built from 21 residues.

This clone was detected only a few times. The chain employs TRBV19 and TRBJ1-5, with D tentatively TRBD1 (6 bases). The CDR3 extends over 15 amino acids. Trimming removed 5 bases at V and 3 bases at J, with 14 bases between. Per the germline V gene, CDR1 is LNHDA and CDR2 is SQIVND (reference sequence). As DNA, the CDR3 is TGTGCCAGTAGTTCAGGGGCCCCCTACAATCAGCCCCAGCATTTT. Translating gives CASSSGAPYNQPQHF.

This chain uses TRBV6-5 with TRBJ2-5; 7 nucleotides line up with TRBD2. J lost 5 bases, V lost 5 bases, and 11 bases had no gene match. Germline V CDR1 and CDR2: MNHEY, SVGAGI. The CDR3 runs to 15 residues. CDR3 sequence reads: CASSVTWTRGETQYF. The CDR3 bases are TGTGCCAGCAGTGTGACTTGGACGCGGGGGGAGACCCAGTACTTC.

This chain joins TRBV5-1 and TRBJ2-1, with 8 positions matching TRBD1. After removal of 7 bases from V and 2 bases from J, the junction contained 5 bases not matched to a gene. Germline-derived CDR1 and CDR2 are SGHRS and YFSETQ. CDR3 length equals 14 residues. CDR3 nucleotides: TGCGCCAGCTCCAACAGGGGGACCTACAATGAGCAGTTCTTC. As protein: CASSNRGTYNEQFF.

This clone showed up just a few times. The CDR3 DNA follows: TGCAGCACCCAGGGGGTTAAAGAGACCCAGTACTTC. It encodes CSTQGVKETQYF. This chain joins TRBV29-1 and TRBJ2-5; TRBD1 matches 7 bases. The junction had 6 bases not matched to a gene; V was cut back by 8 bases and J by 3 bases. The CDR3 extends over 12 amino acids. Germline V lookup: CDR1 SQVTM, CDR2 ANQGSEA.

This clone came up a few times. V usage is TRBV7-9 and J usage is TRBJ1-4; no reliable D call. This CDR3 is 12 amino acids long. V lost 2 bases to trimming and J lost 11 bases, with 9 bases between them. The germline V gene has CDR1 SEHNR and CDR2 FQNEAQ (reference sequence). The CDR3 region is CASSLMTDKLFF. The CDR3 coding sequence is TGTGCCAGCAGCTTAATGACGGACAAACTGTTTTTT.

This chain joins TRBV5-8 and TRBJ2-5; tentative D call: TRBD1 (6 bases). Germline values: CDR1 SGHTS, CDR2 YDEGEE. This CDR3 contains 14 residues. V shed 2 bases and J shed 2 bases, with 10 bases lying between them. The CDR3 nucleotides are TGTGCCAGCAGCTTCCCTGACAGGCAAGAGACCCAGTACTTC. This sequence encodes CASSFPDRQETQYF.

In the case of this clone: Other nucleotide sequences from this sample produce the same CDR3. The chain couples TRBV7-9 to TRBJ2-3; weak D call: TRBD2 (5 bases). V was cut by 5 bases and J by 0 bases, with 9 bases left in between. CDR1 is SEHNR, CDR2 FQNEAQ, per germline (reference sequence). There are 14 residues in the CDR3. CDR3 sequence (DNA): TGTGCCAGCAGCCGTAGCGCCAGCACAGATACGCAGTATTTT. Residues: CASSRSASTDTQYF.

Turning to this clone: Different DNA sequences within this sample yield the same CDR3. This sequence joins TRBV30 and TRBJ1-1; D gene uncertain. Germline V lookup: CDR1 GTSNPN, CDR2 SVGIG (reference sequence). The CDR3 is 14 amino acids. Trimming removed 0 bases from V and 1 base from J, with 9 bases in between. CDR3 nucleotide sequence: TGTGCCTGGAGTGTACGGCTCGGGAACACTGAAGCTTTCTTT. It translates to CAWSVRLGNTEAFF.

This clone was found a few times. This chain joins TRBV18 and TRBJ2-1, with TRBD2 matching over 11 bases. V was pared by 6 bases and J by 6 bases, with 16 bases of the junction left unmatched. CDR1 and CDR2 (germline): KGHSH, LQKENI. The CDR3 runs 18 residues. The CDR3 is CASSRELTSGRGGNEQFF. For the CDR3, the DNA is TGTGCCAGCTCTCGGGAACTTACTAGCGGGAGAGGAGGCAATGAGCAGTTCTTC.

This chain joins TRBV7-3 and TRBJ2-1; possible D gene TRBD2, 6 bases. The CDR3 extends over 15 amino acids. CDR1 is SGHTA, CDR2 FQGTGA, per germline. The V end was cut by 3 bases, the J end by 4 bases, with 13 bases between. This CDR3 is CASSFIAEGYNEQFF. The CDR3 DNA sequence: TGTGCCAGCAGCTTTATAGCGGAGGGATACAATGAGCAGTTCTTC.

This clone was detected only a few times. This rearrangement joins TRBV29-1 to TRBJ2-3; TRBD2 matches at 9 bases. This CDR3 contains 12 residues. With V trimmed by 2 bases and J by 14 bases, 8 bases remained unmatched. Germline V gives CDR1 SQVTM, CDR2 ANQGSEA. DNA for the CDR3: TGCAGCGTTGAACGTGATGGGACTAGCTGGTATTTT. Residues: CSVERDGTSWYF.

This CDR3 is CASSQVPATYGYTF. CDR3 DNA sequence: TGTGCCAGCAGCCAAGTTCCCGCGACCTATGGCTACACCTTC. The chain recombines TRBV9 with TRBJ1-2; D not resolved. This CDR3 contains 14 residues. Trimming cost V 4 bases and J 4 bases, with 14 bases left between them. CDR1 and CDR2 (germline): SGDLS, YYNGEE.

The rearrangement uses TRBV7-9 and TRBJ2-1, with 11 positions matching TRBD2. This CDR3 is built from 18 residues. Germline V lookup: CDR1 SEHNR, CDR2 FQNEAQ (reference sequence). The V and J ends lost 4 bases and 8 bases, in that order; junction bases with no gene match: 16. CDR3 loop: CASSSRLNSGRAEDEQFF. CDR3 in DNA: TGTGCCAGCAGCTCCCGCTTAAATAGCGGGAGGGCTGAGGATGAGCAGTTCTTC. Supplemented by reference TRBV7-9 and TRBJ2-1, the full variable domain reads DTGVSQNPRHKITKRGQNVTFRCDPISEHNRLYWYRQTLGQGPEFLTYFQNEAQLEKSRLLSDRFSAERPKGSFSTLEIQRTEQGDSAMYLCASSSRLNSGRAEDEQFFGPGTRLTVL.

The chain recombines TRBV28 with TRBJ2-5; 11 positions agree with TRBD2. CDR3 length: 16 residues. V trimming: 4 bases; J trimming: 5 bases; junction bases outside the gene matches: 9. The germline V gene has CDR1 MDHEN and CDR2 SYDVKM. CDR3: CASSSALAGARETQYF. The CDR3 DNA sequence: TGTGCCAGCAGTTCTGCACTAGCGGGAGCTCGGGAGACCCAGTACTTC.

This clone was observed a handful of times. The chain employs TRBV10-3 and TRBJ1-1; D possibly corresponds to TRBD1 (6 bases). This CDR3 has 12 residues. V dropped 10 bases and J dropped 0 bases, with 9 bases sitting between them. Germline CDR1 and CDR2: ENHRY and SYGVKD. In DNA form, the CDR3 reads TGTGCCACCAGGGGCCTGAACACTGAAGCTTTCTTT. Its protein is CATRGLNTEAFF.

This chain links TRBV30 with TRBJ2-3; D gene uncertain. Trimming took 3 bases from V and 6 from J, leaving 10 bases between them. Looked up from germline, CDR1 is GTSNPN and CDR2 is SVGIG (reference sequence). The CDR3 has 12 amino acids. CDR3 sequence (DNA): TGTGCCTGGAGGGGGATCCTTGATACGCAGTATTTT. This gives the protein CAWRGILDTQYF.

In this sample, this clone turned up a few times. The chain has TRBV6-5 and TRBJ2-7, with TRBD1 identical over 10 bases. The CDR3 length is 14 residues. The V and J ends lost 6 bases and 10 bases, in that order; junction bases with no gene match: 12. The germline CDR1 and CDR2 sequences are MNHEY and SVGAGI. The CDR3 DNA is TGTGCCAGCAGCCCCGGGACAGGGGTTACGAACCAGTACTTC. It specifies CASSPGTGVTNQYF.

This chain's CDR3 is CASLRIPTDTQYF. For the CDR3, the DNA is TGTGCCAGCCTTCGGATCCCCACAGATACGCAGTATTTT. This chain connects TRBV5-4 to TRBJ2-3; D not certain. Germline V gives CDR1 SGHNT, CDR2 YYREEE (reference sequence). The length of the CDR3 is 13 residues. The germline V and J ends were trimmed by 7 bases and 2 bases, with 11 bases remaining between them.

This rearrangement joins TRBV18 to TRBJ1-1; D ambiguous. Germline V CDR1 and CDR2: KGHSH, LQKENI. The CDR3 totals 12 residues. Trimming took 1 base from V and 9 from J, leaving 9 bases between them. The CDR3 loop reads CASSPLREKAFF. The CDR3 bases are TGTGCCAGCTCACCACTGCGAGAGAAAGCTTTCTTT.

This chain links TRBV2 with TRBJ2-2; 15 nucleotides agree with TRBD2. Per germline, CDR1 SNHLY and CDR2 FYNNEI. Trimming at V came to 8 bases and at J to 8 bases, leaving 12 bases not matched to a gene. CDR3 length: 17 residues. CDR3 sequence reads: CASRGPPGLAGGGELFF. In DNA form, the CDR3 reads TGTGCCAGCCGGGGGCCTCCGGGACTAGCGGGAGGTGGGGAGCTGTTTTTT.

CDR3 nucleotide sequence: TGTGCCAGCAGCTTTGGGGATACGCAGTATTTT. It translates to CASSFGDTQYF. This rearrangement joins TRBV7-9 to TRBJ2-3, with no clear D. V was pared by 3 bases and J by 6 bases, with 4 bases between. Germline V gene data show CDR1 as SEHNR and CDR2 as FQNEAQ (reference sequence). There are 11 residues in the CDR3.

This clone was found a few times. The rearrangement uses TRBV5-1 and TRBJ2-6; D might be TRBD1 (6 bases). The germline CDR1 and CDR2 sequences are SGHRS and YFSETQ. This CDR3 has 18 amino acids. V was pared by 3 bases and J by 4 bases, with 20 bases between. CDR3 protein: CASSSTLQGGAGANVLTF. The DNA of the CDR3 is TGCGCCAGCAGCTCTACATTACAGGGTGGGGCCGGGGCCAACGTCCTGACTTTC.

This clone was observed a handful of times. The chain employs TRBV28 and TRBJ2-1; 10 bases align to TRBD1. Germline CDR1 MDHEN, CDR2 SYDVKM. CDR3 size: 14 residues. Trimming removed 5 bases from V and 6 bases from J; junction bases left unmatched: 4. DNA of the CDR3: TGTGCCAGCAGTACGACAGGGGGCGGCAATGAGCAGTTCTTC. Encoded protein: CASSTTGGGNEQFF.

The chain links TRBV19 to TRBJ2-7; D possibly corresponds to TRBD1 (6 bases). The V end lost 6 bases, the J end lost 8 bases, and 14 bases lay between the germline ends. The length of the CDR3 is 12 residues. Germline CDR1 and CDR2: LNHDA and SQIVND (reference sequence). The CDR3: CASRSTGQKQYF. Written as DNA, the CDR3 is TGTGCCAGTAGATCGACAGGTCAGAAGCAGTACTTC.

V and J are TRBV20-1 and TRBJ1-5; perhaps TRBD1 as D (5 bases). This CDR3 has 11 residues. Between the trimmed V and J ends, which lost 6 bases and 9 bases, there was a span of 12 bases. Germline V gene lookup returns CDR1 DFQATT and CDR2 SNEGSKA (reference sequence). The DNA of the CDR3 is TGCAGTGCAAAATTGGGGGGGCCCCAGCATTTT. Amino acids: CSAKLGGPQHF.